Presented here are 20 T cell receptor beta chains from one specimen sequenced in a study of CD8+CD57+ T cells in acquired aplastic anemia. Flow cytometry had shown expanded CD8+CD57+ cells in the patients chosen for sequencing. Profiling that covered TCR beta VDJ and CDR3 relied on genomic DNA as its template. Using its own MiXCR run on the reads, TCRdb lists one record per CDR3 protein. This table holds about 98,000 distinct CDR3 sequences, 55% to 75% found once. Source material: sorted CD4+, CD8+, or CD8+CD57+ T cells (not recorded which) from PBMCs. The origin of the receptors is a human donor with aplastic anemia.

The chain uses TRBV25-1 and TRBJ2-1; tentative D call: TRBD1 (6 bases). The CDR3 sequence is 13 residues long. Germline values: CDR1 MGHDK, CDR2 SYGVNS. Trimming removed 3 bases from V and 12 bases from J, with 15 bases in between. Here the CDR3 reads CASSDRQGSGQFF. CDR3 DNA sequence: TGTGCCAGCAGTGATAGGCAGGGGTCGGGGCAGTTCTTC.

Comments on this clonotype: A read error may produce the germline difference seen at one junction end. The rearrangement joins TRBV24-1 to TRBJ2-3, with TRBD2 identical over 12 bases. CDR3 length equals 16 residues. The V gene's germline CDR1 is KGHDR and CDR2 SFDVKD. The CDR3: CATSDWGLAGTDTQCF. The CDR3 DNA reads TGTGCCACCAGTGACTGGGGACTAGCGGGCACAGATACGCAGTGTTTT.

This chain uses TRBV7-9 with TRBJ2-5; D is unclear. Trimming took off 1 base at V and 2 bases at J, with 8 bases between the two ends. Germline V gene lookup returns CDR1 SEHNR and CDR2 FQNEAQ (reference sequence). The CDR3 is 14 amino acids. CDR3 in DNA: TGTGCCAGCAGCTTAGGCCGCGAACAAGAGACCCAGTACTTC. This sequence encodes CASSLGREQETQYF.

Regarding this clonotype: Germline and junction disagree at one end, which may indicate a read error. The chain recombines TRBV12-3 or TRBV12-4 with TRBJ2-5; possible D gene TRBD2, 6 bases. This CDR3 is 13 amino acids long. CDR3 bases: TGTGCCAGCGCCCGCGGGGACCAGGAGACCCAGTACTTC. Its translation: CASARGDQETQYF.

J is TRBJ2-3 and V is TRBV19, with D possibly TRBD1 on 6 matching bases. Looked up from germline, CDR1 is LNHDA and CDR2 is SQIVND (reference sequence). This CDR3 is 15 amino acids long. Trimming removed 3 bases at V and 7 bases at J, with 17 bases between. The CDR3 coding sequence is TGTGCCAGTAGTATCGAGGCAGGGGCTCGAAATACGCAGTATTTT. As protein: CASSIEAGARNTQYF.

As for this clonotype: At one end, the junction sequence differs from germline, possibly due to a read error. CDR3 nucleotide sequence: TGTTCCAGCAGCTTGAGTAGCGGACTAGCGGGAGCTAAGAAGCATTACGAGCAGTACTTC. Protein product: CSSSLSSGLAGAKKHYEQYF. The chain combines TRBV5-4 with TRBJ2-7; 13 nucleotides match TRBD2. The CDR3 is made up of 20 amino acids. Per germline, CDR1 SGHNT and CDR2 YYREEE (reference sequence).

V gene TRBV20-1 combines with J gene TRBJ2-1; the D gene is possibly TRBD1 (6 bases). V was shortened by 6 bases and J by 3 bases, with 9 bases between the two germline ends. CDR1 is DFQATT, CDR2 SNEGSKA, per germline (reference sequence). The CDR3 has 12 amino acids. The chain's CDR3 is CSARTDYNEQFF. The DNA of the CDR3 is TGCAGTGCAAGGACAGACTACAATGAGCAGTTCTTC.

This clonotype occurred many times. The CDR3 DNA follows: TGTGCCAGCAGCCGGACTAGCGGAGGCACAGATACGCAGTATTTT. Translation: CASSRTSGGTDTQYF. The V call is TRBV6-4, the J call TRBJ2-3; 10 nucleotides line up with TRBD2. Germline V gene sequence: CDR1 MRHNA, CDR2 SNTAGT. This CDR3 spans 15 amino acids. The junction had 4 bases not matched to a gene; V was cut back by 6 bases and J by 1 base.

Notes on this clonotype: The germline gene is not matched at one end of the junction; a read error may be the cause. The V and J genes are TRBV7-8 and TRBJ2-7, with D perhaps matching TRBD1 (5 bases). CDR1 and CDR2 (germline): SGHVS, FQNEAQ. The CDR3 loop spans 12 amino acids. This CDR3 is CASTLPGFEQYF. The CDR3 bases are TGTGCCAGCACCTTACCAGGGTTCGAGCAGTACTTC.

The chain couples TRBV2 to TRBJ2-7; 7 bases line up with TRBD1. The trim removed 5 bases at V and 5 bases at J, leaving 9 bases unmatched. The V gene's germline CDR1 is SNHLY and CDR2 FYNNEI. The CDR3 has 14 amino acids. The CDR3 sequence is CASSRTTGTDEQYF. CDR3 nucleotide sequence: TGTGCCAGCAGTCGAACAACAGGGACAGACGAGCAGTACTTC.

The rearrangement joins TRBV5-1 to TRBJ1-1; D is possibly TRBD1 (6 bases). The CDR3 spans 15 residues. V was cut by 5 bases and J by 4 bases, with 18 bases left in between. Germline V lookup: CDR1 SGHRS, CDR2 YFSETQ. In DNA form, the CDR3 reads TGCGCCAGCAGACGTAACCCAGGGGTATCCACTGAAGCTTTCTTT. This gives the protein CASRRNPGVSTEAFF.

Ten or more counts support this clonotype. The CDR3 bases are TGTGCCAGCAGTTACGGGACTAGCGGGAGTAGGAATCCGTACAATGAGCAGTTCTTC. Its translation: CASSYGTSGSRNPYNEQFF. The J gene is TRBJ2-1, the V gene TRBV6-2 or TRBV6-3, with 14 positions matching TRBD2. The trim removed 2 bases at V and 4 bases at J, leaving 10 bases unmatched. The germline V gene has CDR1 MNHEY and CDR2 SVGEGT. The CDR3 covers 19 residues.

This clonotype was seen only a few times. J is TRBJ2-5 and V is TRBV20-1, with D perhaps being TRBD1 or TRBD2 (5 bases each). The germline V and J ends were trimmed by 6 bases and 5 bases, with 19 bases remaining between them. CDR3 length: 14 residues. Germline V gives CDR1 DFQATT, CDR2 SNEGSKA (reference sequence). The CDR3: CSARGLGEWETQYF. The CDR3 coding sequence is TGCAGTGCCCGCGGTCTGGGGGAGTGGGAGACCCAGTACTTC.

The chain uses TRBV7-3 and TRBJ2-2; D perhaps matches TRBD1 (6 bases). The CDR3 covers 11 residues. From germline, CDR1 is SGHTA and CDR2 FQGTGA. Trimming shortened V by 6 bases and J by 10 bases, and 9 bases separated the two germline ends. The CDR3 sequence: CASRSGQELFF. The CDR3 DNA reads TGTGCCAGCAGGTCGGGACAGGAGCTGTTTTTT.

The chain links TRBV10-3 to TRBJ1-3, with TRBD1 as a possible D gene (5 bases). The length of the CDR3 is 12 residues. Germline CDR1 ENHRY, CDR2 SYGVKD. The V end lost 6 bases, the J end lost 2 bases, and 5 bases lay between the germline ends. The CDR3 protein is CAIRGAGNTIYF. Here the CDR3 DNA reads TGTGCCATCAGGGGGGCTGGAAACACCATATATTTT.

The rearrangement uses TRBV19 and TRBJ2-3; D might be TRBD2 (6 bases). The CDR3 length is 14 residues. The germline gives CDR1 LNHDA, CDR2 SQIVND (reference sequence). The V end lost 6 bases, the J end lost 2 bases, and 12 bases lay between the germline ends. The chain's CDR3 is CASRSGLLTDTQYF. In DNA form, the CDR3 reads TGTGCCAGTAGATCCGGACTACTCACAGATACGCAGTATTTT.

As DNA, the CDR3 is TGTGCCACCAGTGATGAAGGGGCCACAGATACGCAGTATTTT. Its translation: CATSDEGATDTQYF. J is TRBJ2-3 and V is TRBV24-1; possible D gene TRBD1, 5 bases. Germline CDR1 is KGHDR and CDR2 is SFDVKD. The CDR3 loop spans 14 amino acids. Trimming left V 3 bases short and J 2 bases short, with 8 bases between.

V is TRBV10-3 and J is TRBJ1-1, with TRBD1 identical over 7 bases. The junction had 13 bases not matched to a gene; V was cut back by 8 bases and J by 4 bases. This CDR3 is 15 amino acids long. CDR1 and CDR2 from the germline V gene are ENHRY and SYGVKD. CDR3 sequence: CAISSREGALTEAFF. The DNA for the CDR3 is TGTGCCATCTCGTCACGGGAGGGGGCGCTCACTGAAGCTTTCTTT.

About this clonotype itself: At one of its ends the junction is not consistent with the germline gene, which may arise from a read error. V and J are TRBV9 and TRBJ2-7; a possible D gene is TRBD2 (5 bases). The V gene's germline CDR1 is SGDLS and CDR2 YYNGEE. The CDR3 extends over 13 amino acids. CDR3 coding DNA: TGCGCCAGCAGCCAAGAACGGGGCTACGAGCAGTACTTC. Translated, it gives CASSQERGYEQYF.

The chain employs TRBV6-2 or TRBV6-3 and TRBJ2-3, with D possibly TRBD2 on 5 matching bases. V shed 5 bases and J shed 5 bases, with 20 bases lying between them. In germline, CDR1 is MNHEY, CDR2 SVGEGT. This CDR3 spans 16 amino acids. In nucleotides, the CDR3 is TGTGCCAGCAGTCCAGTGGCGGGCCGGAGTAGAGATACGCAGTATTTT. Translated, it gives CASSPVAGRSRDTQYF.